Listed here are 15 T cell receptor beta chains from one sample, sequenced in a study of preoperative IRX-2 immunotherapy in early breast cancer. The treatment denotes: preoperative locoregional IRX-2 cytokine immunotherapy. Method: immunoSEQ multiplex PCR; TCRdb's copy keeps in-frame clones and lacks some. The top ten hold under 30% of the sample, which has around 25,000 clones, roughly 89% seen once. The sample consisted of tumor tissue, taken after IRX-2 immunotherapy. These receptors were obtained from a human donor with breast cancer.

The V and J genes are TRBV19 and TRBJ2-1; TRBD1 or TRBD2 may be the D gene (5 bases each). CDR1 and CDR2 from the germline V gene are LNHDA and SQIVND (reference sequence). The V gene lost 3 bases and the J gene lost 2 bases, with 14 bases spanning the gap. CDR3 length: 16 residues. The CDR3 spells CASSIGAQGAYNEQFF. The CDR3 DNA sequence: TGTGCCAGTAGTATTGGAGCGCAGGGAGCCTACAATGAGCAGTTCTTC.

The rearrangement links TRBV14 to TRBJ2-3; D may match TRBD1 or TRBD2 (6 bases each). Deletions cut 1 base from V and 3 bases from J, with 14 bases between. The V gene's germline CDR1 is SGHDN and CDR2 FVKESK. The CDR3 extends over 16 amino acids. CDR3 nucleotides: TGTGCCAGCAGCCAAGTCTGGGGGGCGCGAACAGATACGCAGTATTTT. Its translation: CASSQVWGARTDTQYF.

The chain links TRBV19 to TRBJ1-1; 11 bases are a match to TRBD1. The germline gives CDR1 LNHDA, CDR2 SQIVND (reference sequence). The J segment lost 4 bases and the V segment lost 5 bases, leaving 6 bases of the junction unmatched. This CDR3 has 15 amino acids. DNA of the CDR3: TGTGCCAGTAGTCCCCGGACAGGGGGCTCCACTGAAGCTTTCTTT. It codes for CASSPRTGGSTEAFF.

The V gene is TRBV10-2, the J gene TRBJ1-1, with D perhaps TRBD1 (5 bases). The V end lost 7 bases, the J end lost 1 base, and 13 bases lay between the germline ends. The CDR3 runs 14 residues. The germline CDR1 and CDR2 sequences are WSHSY and SAAADI. CDR3 in amino acids: CASTPGAGNTEAFF. In nucleotides, the CDR3 is TGCGCCAGCACTCCCGGGGCGGGGAACACTGAAGCTTTCTTT.

The genes are TRBV11-3 and TRBJ1-1; D remains ambiguous. The CDR3 has 15 residues. Deletions cut 6 bases from V and 0 bases from J, with 14 bases between. CDR1 SGHNT and CDR2 YENEEA come from the germline V gene. The CDR3 loop reads CASRGLPILNTEAFF. The CDR3, as DNA: TGTGCCAGCAGGGGTCTCCCCATACTGAACACTGAAGCTTTCTTT.

The V gene is TRBV7-2, the J gene TRBJ1-5, with 10 bases lining up with TRBD1. This CDR3 has 17 amino acids. The junction had 10 bases not matched to a gene; V was cut back by 1 base and J by 7 bases. From germline, CDR1 is SGHTA and CDR2 FQGNSA. The CDR3 region is CASSLVSGGTGVQPQHF. In DNA, the CDR3 is TGTGCCAGCAGCTTAGTGTCAGGCGGGACAGGGGTCCAGCCCCAGCATTTT.

In this sample, this clone turned up once. The rearrangement links TRBV5-5 to TRBJ1-2; 10 bases match TRBD1. The length of the CDR3 is 16 residues. Per germline, CDR1 SGHKS and CDR2 YYEKEE (reference sequence). Trimming at V came to 5 bases and at J to 0 bases, leaving 7 bases not matched to a gene. The CDR3 here is CASSWGQGNANYGYTF. The CDR3 nucleotides are TGTGCCAGCAGTTGGGGACAGGGGAATGCTAACTATGGCTACACCTTC.

The CDR3 DNA is TGTGCCAGCAGCTCGGGGGTGGCGAACACCGGGGAGCTGTTTTTT. This sequence encodes CASSSGVANTGELFF. J is TRBJ2-2 and V is TRBV7-2; the D gene is possibly TRBD2 (6 bases). Deletions cut 4 bases from V and 0 bases from J, with 9 bases between. This CDR3 has 15 amino acids. Germline lookup yields CDR1 SGHTA and CDR2 FQGNSA.

The chain links TRBV2 to TRBJ2-2; D may be TRBD1 (6 bases). The germline gives CDR1 SNHLY, CDR2 FYNNEI. Trimming shortened V by 6 bases and J by 4 bases, and 21 bases separated the two germline ends. The CDR3 spans 17 residues. Here the CDR3 reads CASRPSLGEGVTGELFF. In DNA, the CDR3 is TGTGCCAGCAGGCCCTCCCTTGGAGAGGGGGTCACCGGGGAGCTGTTTTTT. The full variable domain, with the rest looked up from reference TRBV2 and TRBJ2-2, is EPEVTQTPSHQVTQMGQEVILRCVPISNHLYFYWYRQILGQKVEFLVSFYNNEISEKSEIFDDQFSVERPDGSNFTLKIRSTKLEDSAMYFCASRPSLGEGVTGELFFGEGSRLTVL.

The rearrangement links TRBV9 to TRBJ2-2, with TRBD1 matching 8 bases. The J segment lost 6 bases and the V segment lost 0 bases, leaving 4 bases of the junction unmatched. Per the germline V gene, CDR1 is SGDLS and CDR2 is YYNGEE. The CDR3 is made up of 15 amino acids. CDR3 in amino acids: CASSVAQQGAGELFF. CDR3 coding DNA: TGTGCCAGCAGCGTAGCTCAACAGGGGGCCGGGGAGCTGTTTTTT.

The V and J genes are TRBV15 and TRBJ2-7, with D possibly matching TRBD2 (5 bases). V gave up 1 base and J gave up 6 bases, with 13 bases separating them. Germline V gene lookup returns CDR1 LNHNV and CDR2 YYDKDF (reference sequence). This CDR3 has 14 amino acids. The CDR3 here is CATSRVAARVEQYF. The CDR3 nucleotides are TGTGCCACCAGCAGAGTTGCGGCGAGGGTCGAGCAGTACTTC.

V gene TRBV5-1 combines with J gene TRBJ2-7; D perhaps matches TRBD1 (6 bases). The CDR3 has 12 residues. Trimming shortened V by 4 bases and J by 3 bases, and 8 bases separated the two germline ends. CDR1 is SGHRS and CDR2 is YFSETQ in the germline V gene. In nucleotides, the CDR3 is TGCGCCAGCAGCCTACAGGGCTACGAGCAGTACTTC. Amino acid sequence: CASSLQGYEQYF.

This sequence joins TRBV4-1 and TRBJ2-7; D remains ambiguous. Germline lookup yields CDR1 MGHRA and CDR2 YSYEKL. The CDR3 is 15 amino acids. V was trimmed by 1 base and J by 2 bases, leaving 12 bases between them. CDR3 region: CASSQAITATYEQYV. In DNA form, the CDR3 reads TGCGCCAGCAGCCAAGCTATCACAGCAACCTACGAGCAGTACGTC.

The chain joins TRBV5-6 to TRBJ2-3; 9 nucleotides align to TRBD2. This CDR3 spans 16 amino acids. CDR1 is SGHDT and CDR2 is YYEEEE in the germline V gene. The junction had 8 bases not matched to a gene; V was cut back by 2 bases and J by 4 bases. The chain's CDR3 is CASSFGSSGVADTQYF. In nucleotides, the CDR3 is TGTGCCAGCAGCTTTGGATCTAGCGGGGTGGCAGATACGCAGTATTTT.

V gene TRBV19 combines with J gene TRBJ2-7; D might be TRBD1 or TRBD2, each matching 6 bases. V shed 0 bases and J shed 5 bases, with 11 bases lying between them. This CDR3 region has 14 residues. The germline gives CDR1 LNHDA, CDR2 SQIVND (reference sequence). The CDR3 protein is CASSIDRGGDEQYF. The DNA of the CDR3 is TGTGCCAGTAGTATAGACAGGGGAGGAGACGAGCAGTACTTC.